This TCR beta chain was documented in a study of T cells in Graves' hyperthyroidism and ophthalmopathy. Amplification yielded TCR beta CDR3 regions, with RNA transcripts as the source. An initial round of RT-PCR targeting the TCR CDR3 relied on the HTBI primer set. MiXCR was run by TCRdb on the multiplex PCR reads, yielding one entry per CDR3 protein. The sample includes about 500,000 distinct CDR3 sequences, approximately 15% of them seen just once. This clonotype occurred many times. J was trimmed by 8 bases and V by 6 bases; bases with no gene match: 11. Germline V CDR1 and CDR2: SNHLY, FYNNEI. This CDR3 has 15 amino acids. On the basis of clinical symptoms, serum thyroxine and TRAb, thyroid ultrasound and orbital computed tomography, diagnoses were made.

The chain combines TRBV2 with TRBJ2-1; TRBD1 agrees at 9 bases. The sequenced sample consisted of blood. The receptor comes from a woman between 18 and 29 years old with Graves' hyperthyroidism. The CDR3 nucleotides read TGTGCCAGCAGGGACCAGACAGGGGGGCAAGATGAGCAGTTCTTC. Translation gives CASRDQTGGQDEQFF.